This TCR beta chain was recorded in a study of blood T cell repertoires in COVID-19. On the study more broadly: Acute-phase and convalescent COVID-19 samples originated in the United States, Italy and Spain. T cells, B-cell-depleted T cells, or PBMCs provided the cDNA or gDNA that served as material.

This CDR3 is built from 16 residues. Trimming cost V 4 bases and J 6 bases; bases outside gene matches: 15. CDR1 and CDR2 from the germline V gene are SGHRS and YFSETQ. Authors' methods: Reference gene primer amplification in the assay estimated nucleated cell counts. TCRdb's copy holds only in-frame clones and misses some; the assay was immunoSEQ multiplex PCR. The V and J calls and clone size were taken over from that table, and D and trimming were inferred from the DNA. The data hold about 340,000 clones, with approximately 89% observed a single time. The TCR originated in a woman between 18 and 29 years old who had recovered from COVID-19. The sample taken for sequencing was peripheral blood. The chain recombines TRBV5-1 with TRBJ1-2, with TRBD1 identical over 7 bases. CDR3 DNA sequence: TGCGCCAGCAGCCCGCGGACAGGCAACGATGCCAATGGCTACACCTTC. Encoded protein: CASSPRTGNDANGYTF.